This record covers a single T cell receptor (beta chain). The CDR3 has 14 amino acids. The V end was cut by 5 bases, the J end by 1 base, with 9 bases between. The V gene's germline CDR1 is LGHNT and CDR2 FRNRAP. Method: immunoSEQ multiplex PCR; TCRdb's copy keeps in-frame clones and lacks some. The sample holds about 43,000 clones, about 90% seen once. These data belong to a study of blood T cell repertoires in COVID-19. The overall study: T cells, B-cell-depleted T cells, or PBMCs provided the cDNA or gDNA that served as material.

The origin of this receptor is a human donor in a cohort sampled during active COVID-19. What was sequenced was peripheral blood. The rearrangement uses TRBV12-5 and TRBJ2-1, with D tentatively TRBD2 (5 bases). The CDR3 protein is CASGTSLSYNEQFF. The CDR3 region has the DNA TGTGCTAGTGGTACTAGTTTATCCTACAATGAGCAGTTCTTC.